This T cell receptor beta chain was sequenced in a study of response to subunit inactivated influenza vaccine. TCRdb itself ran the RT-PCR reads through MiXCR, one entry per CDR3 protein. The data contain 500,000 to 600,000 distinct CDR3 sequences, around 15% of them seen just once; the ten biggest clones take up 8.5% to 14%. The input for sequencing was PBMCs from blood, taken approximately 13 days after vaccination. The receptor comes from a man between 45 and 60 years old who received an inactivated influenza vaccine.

CDR3 nucleotides: TGTGCCAGCAGCTTAAACTTTGGGGACACTGAAGCTTTCTTT. It codes for CASSLNFGDTEAFF. The chain joins TRBV7-2 to TRBJ1-1; D is unclear. Germline V lookup: CDR1 SGHTA, CDR2 FQGNSA. This CDR3 contains 14 residues. Trimming removed 2 bases at V and 3 bases at J, with 10 bases between. Full variable domain (remainder filled in from reference TRBV7-2 and TRBJ1-1): GAGVSQSPSNKVTEKGKDVELRCDPISGHTALYWYRQSLGQGLEFLIYFQGNSAPDKSGLPSDRFSAERTGGSVSTLTIQRTQQEDSAVYLCASSLNFGDTEAFFGQGTRLTVV.